These 16 T cell receptor beta chains were all obtained from the same sample, sequenced in a study of T-cell reconstitution after alpha-beta-depleted transplantation in children. As it was prepared, the TCRbeta library received unique molecular identifiers. TCRdb fed the PCR reads into MiXCR, producing one record per CDR3 protein. The sample has about 640,000 distinct CDR3 sequences, around 16% seen once; the top ten hold approximately 1.1%. The sequencing here drew on PBMCs from the stem cell graft donor, taken from the stem cell graft. The source is a human donor who donated a stem cell graft to a child with acute myeloid leukemia.

For this clonotype: It may be a read error: a sequence one base away is much more abundant. The V and J genes are TRBV9 and TRBJ1-6, with 7 positions matching TRBD1. J lost 5 bases, V lost 4 bases, and 6 bases had no gene match. There are 15 residues in the CDR3. Germline values: CDR1 SGDLS, CDR2 YYNGEE. The CDR3 is CASSSRDSHNSPLHF. For the CDR3, the DNA is TGTGCCAGCAGCTCCCGGGACAGCCATAATTCACCCCTCCACTTT.

This clonotype has a handful of counts. V and J are TRBV6-1 and TRBJ2-5; D is uncertain. The germline V gene has CDR1 MNHNS and CDR2 SASEGT. V lost 5 bases, J lost 3 bases, and 16 bases lay in between. This CDR3 is built from 15 residues. CDR3 DNA sequence: TGTGCCAGCAGTCTCCCTTGGAACAAAGAAGAGACCCAGTACTTC. Amino acid sequence: CASSLPWNKEETQYF.

In this sample, this clonotype turned up many times. The chain joins TRBV20-1 to TRBJ2-7; TRBD1 matches 7 bases. Germline trimming cut 3 bases from V and 4 bases from J; bases unmatched to any gene: 9. The CDR3 totals 14 residues. Germline CDR1 DFQATT, CDR2 SNEGSKA (reference sequence). CDR3 amino acids: CSASGEGGRYEQYF. The CDR3 region has the DNA TGCAGTGCTAGCGGGGAAGGGGGCCGTTACGAGCAGTACTTC.

This clonotype was detected ten times or more. J is TRBJ2-5 and V is TRBV20-1, with unresolved D. CDR1 is DFQATT, CDR2 SNEGSKA, per germline (reference sequence). The CDR3 covers 14 residues. Trimming took 0 bases from V and 5 from J, leaving 13 bases between them. Here the CDR3 reads CSARDPRVLETQYF. CDR3 sequence (DNA): TGCAGTGCTAGAGATCCCCGGGTTTTGGAGACCCAGTACTTC.

This clonotype appeared many times. The chain joins TRBV29-1 to TRBJ2-1; D assignment may be TRBD1 or TRBD2 (5 bases each). V was pared by 3 bases and J by 7 bases, with 16 bases between. CDR3 length equals 14 residues. Germline values: CDR1 SQVTM, CDR2 ANQGSEA. Here the CDR3 DNA reads TGCAGCGTTGAGGACCCCGGTTGGGGGAATGAGCAGTTCTTC. Translating gives CSVEDPGWGNEQFF.

With regard to this clonotype: A much larger clonotype is one base distant, so this may be a read error. J is TRBJ1-6 and V is TRBV7-2; TRBD1 is a possible D gene (5 bases). CDR3 size: 14 residues. V lost 1 base and J 8 bases, leaving 9 bases between the germline ends. CDR1 and CDR2 from the germline V gene are SGHTA and FQGNSA. The CDR3 protein is CASSLEGRYSPLHF. DNA of the CDR3: TGTGCCAGCAGCTTAGAGGGACGCTATTCACCCCTCCACTTT. Together with reference TRBV7-2 and TRBJ1-6, the CDR3 gives the full variable domain: GAGVSQSPSNKVTEKGKDVELRCDPISGHTALYWYRQSLGQGLEFLIYFQGNSAPDKSGLPSDRFSAERTGGSVSTLTIQRTQQEDSAVYLCASSLEGRYSPLHFGNGTRLTVT.

This clonotype was seen more than once but under ten times. The rearrangement joins TRBV20-1 to TRBJ2-7, with a possible D match to TRBD1 (5 bases). Germline V gene sequence: CDR1 DFQATT, CDR2 SNEGSKA (reference sequence). V was shortened by 0 bases and J by 5 bases, with 17 bases between the two germline ends. This CDR3 is built from 15 residues. The CDR3 DNA reads as TGCAGTGCTAGAGACCCCGTAGGGGAACTGGACGAGCAGTACGTC. Protein product: CSARDPVGELDEQYV.

This clonotype was counted many times. This chain uses TRBV20-1 with TRBJ1-1; weak D call: TRBD1 (5 bases). From germline, CDR1 is DFQATT and CDR2 SNEGSKA (reference sequence). Trimming left V 6 bases short and J 7 bases short, with 15 bases between. The CDR3 extends over 12 amino acids. CDR3 DNA sequence: TGCAGTGCCGACCCAGGGAACTTTGAAGCTTTCTTT. This gives the protein CSADPGNFEAFF.

There are many counts of this clonotype. The genes are TRBV29-1 and TRBJ1-1; D is unclear. CDR3 length: 13 residues. Per germline, CDR1 SQVTM and CDR2 ANQGSEA. The germline V and J ends were trimmed by 0 bases and 3 bases, with 8 bases remaining between them. CDR3 amino acids: CSVEDPLYTEAFF. CDR3 bases: TGCAGCGTTGAAGATCCACTCTACACTGAAGCTTTCTTT. Using reference TRBV29-1 and TRBJ1-1 for the parts outside the CDR3, the full variable domain is SAVISQKPSRDICQRGTSLTIQCQVDSQVTMMFWYRQQPGQSLTLIATANQGSEATYESGFVIDKFPISRPNLTFSTLTVSNMSPEDSSIYLCSVEDPLYTEAFFGQGTRLTVV.

This clonotype came up many times. V usage is TRBV20-1 and J usage is TRBJ1-5; maybe TRBD1 (5 bases). V was pared by 4 bases and J by 6 bases, with 16 bases between. CDR3 length equals 14 residues. CDR1 and CDR2 from the germline V gene are DFQATT and SNEGSKA (reference sequence). CDR3 sequence reads: CSATTPGFAQPQHF. CDR3 nucleotide sequence: TGCAGTGCTACCACCCCAGGGTTTGCTCAGCCCCAGCATTTT.

This clonotype was detected a few times. The CDR3 here is CASSFRDRETQYF. DNA of the CDR3: TGTGCCAGCAGTTTTCGGGACAGAGAGACCCAGTACTTC. The chain links TRBV27 to TRBJ2-5; 7 bases match TRBD1. The germline CDR1 and CDR2 sequences are MNHEY and SMNVEV (reference sequence). V lost 3 bases to trimming and J lost 4 bases; unmatched junction nucleotides: 2. There are 13 residues in the CDR3.

The rearrangement uses TRBV6-1 and TRBJ2-1; D gene unclear. The V gene's germline CDR1 is MNHNS and CDR2 SASEGT. V lost 5 bases to trimming and J lost 6 bases, with 11 bases between them. This CDR3 contains 13 residues. CDR3 protein: CASSRLEFNEQFF. The CDR3 DNA follows: TGTGCCAGCAGTCGGCTGGAGTTCAATGAGCAGTTCTTC.

This clonotype was detected ten times or more. CDR3 in DNA: TGTGCCAGCAGTTACTCAGCGGGGGACTACGAGCAGTACTTC. Translating gives CASSYSAGDYEQYF. The chain uses TRBV6-2 or TRBV6-3 and TRBJ2-7; TRBD2 aligns across 8 bases. This CDR3 spans 14 amino acids. The junction had 1 base not matched to a gene; V was cut back by 0 bases and J by 3 bases. CDR1 and CDR2 (germline): MNHEY, SVGEGT.

The genes are TRBV11-2 and TRBJ1-1; the D gene is possibly TRBD1 (6 bases). Trimming cost V 5 bases and J 0 bases, with 16 bases left between them. The germline CDR1 and CDR2 sequences are SGHAT and FQNNGV. The CDR3 is 16 amino acids. The CDR3 here is CASSPRTALLNTEAFF. CDR3 bases: TGTGCCAGCAGCCCAAGGACAGCCTTGCTGAACACTGAAGCTTTCTTT.

V gene TRBV12-3 or TRBV12-4 combines with J gene TRBJ1-1; a possible D gene is TRBD1 (5 bases). With 3 bases removed from V and 9 bases from J, the gap between germline ends came to 14 bases. There are 13 residues in the CDR3. As DNA, the CDR3 is TGTGCCAGCAGTTTGGGGGAGGGTACGAAAGCTTTCTTT. It codes for CASSLGEGTKAFF.

The chain has TRBV11-1 and TRBJ1-6; D call uncertain. CDR3 size: 13 residues. V was trimmed by 4 bases and J by 4 bases, leaving 5 bases between them. Germline CDR1 is SGHAT and CDR2 is FQDESV (reference sequence). In DNA form, the CDR3 reads TGTGCCAGCAGCTCGTCTTATAATTCACCCCTCCACTTT. Translating gives CASSSSYNSPLHF.